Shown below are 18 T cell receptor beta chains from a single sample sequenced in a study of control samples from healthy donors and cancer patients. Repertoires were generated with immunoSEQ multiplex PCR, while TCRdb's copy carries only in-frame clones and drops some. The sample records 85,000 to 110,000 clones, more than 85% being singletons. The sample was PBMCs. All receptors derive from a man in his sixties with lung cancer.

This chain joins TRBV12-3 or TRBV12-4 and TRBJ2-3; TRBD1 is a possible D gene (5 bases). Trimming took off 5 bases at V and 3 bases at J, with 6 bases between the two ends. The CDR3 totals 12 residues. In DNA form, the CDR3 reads TGTGCCAGCAGTCCAGGGACAGATACGCAGTATTTT. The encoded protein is CASSPGTDTQYF.

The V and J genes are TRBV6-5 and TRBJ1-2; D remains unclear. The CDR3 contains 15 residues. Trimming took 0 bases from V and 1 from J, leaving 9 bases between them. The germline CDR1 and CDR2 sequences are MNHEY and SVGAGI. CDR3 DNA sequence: TGTGCCAGCAGTTACTCCGGGCAGTTTAACTATGGCTACACCTTC. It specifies CASSYSGQFNYGYTF.

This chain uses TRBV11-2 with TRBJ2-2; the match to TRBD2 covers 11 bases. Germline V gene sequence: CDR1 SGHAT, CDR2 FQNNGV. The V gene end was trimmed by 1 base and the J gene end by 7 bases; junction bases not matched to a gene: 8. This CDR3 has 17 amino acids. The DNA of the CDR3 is TGTGCCAGCAGCTTAGTTAGCGGGGGGGCCCTCGGCGGGGAGCTGTTTTTT. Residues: CASSLVSGGALGGELFF.

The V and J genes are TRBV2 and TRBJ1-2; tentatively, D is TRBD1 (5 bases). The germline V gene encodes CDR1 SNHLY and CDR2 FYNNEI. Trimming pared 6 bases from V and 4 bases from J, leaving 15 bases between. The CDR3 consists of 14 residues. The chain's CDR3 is CASRREGSFYGYTF. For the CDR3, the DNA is TGTGCCAGCAGGAGGGAGGGGTCCTTCTATGGCTACACCTTC. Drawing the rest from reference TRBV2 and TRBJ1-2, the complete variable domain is EPEVTQTPSHQVTQMGQEVILRCVPISNHLYFYWYRQILGQKVEFLVSFYNNEISEKSEIFDDQFSVERPDGSNFTLKIRSTKLEDSAMYFCASRREGSFYGYTFGSGTRLTVV.

The CDR3 loop reads CSVEGFPGAANVLTF. CDR3 sequence (DNA): TGCAGCGTTGAAGGGTTCCCGGGAGCGGCCAACGTCCTGACTTTC. The genes are TRBV29-1 and TRBJ2-6; perhaps TRBD2 as D (6 bases). The CDR3 sequence is 15 residues long. V was pared by 1 base and J by 6 bases, with 13 bases between. Looked up from germline, CDR1 is SQVTM and CDR2 is ANQGSEA. Complete variable domain (other parts from reference TRBV29-1 and TRBJ2-6): SAVISQKPSRDICQRGTSLTIQCQVDSQVTMMFWYRQQPGQSLTLIATANQGSEATYESGFVIDKFPISRPNLTFSTLTVSNMSPEDSSIYLCSVEGFPGAANVLTFGAGSRLTVL.

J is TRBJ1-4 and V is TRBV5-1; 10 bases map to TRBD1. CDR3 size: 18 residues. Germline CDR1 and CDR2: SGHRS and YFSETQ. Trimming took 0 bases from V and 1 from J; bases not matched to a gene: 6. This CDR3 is CASSLGQGAYETNEKLFF. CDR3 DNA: TGCGCCAGCAGCTTGGGACAGGGGGCTTATGAAACTAATGAAAAACTGTTTTTT.

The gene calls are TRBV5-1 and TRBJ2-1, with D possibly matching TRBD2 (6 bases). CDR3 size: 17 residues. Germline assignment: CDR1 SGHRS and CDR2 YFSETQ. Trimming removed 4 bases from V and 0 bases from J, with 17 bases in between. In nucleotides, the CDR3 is TGCGCCAGCAGCCTACCTAGGGACTTAAGCTCCTACAATGAGCAGTTCTTC. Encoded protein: CASSLPRDLSSYNEQFF.

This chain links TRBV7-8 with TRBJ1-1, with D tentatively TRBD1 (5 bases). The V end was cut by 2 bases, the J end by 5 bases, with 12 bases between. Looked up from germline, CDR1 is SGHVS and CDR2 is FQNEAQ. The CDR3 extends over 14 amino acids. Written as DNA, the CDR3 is TGTGCCAGCAGCTTAAGGGAGGGGAAGACTGAAGCTTTCTTT. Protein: CASSLREGKTEAFF.

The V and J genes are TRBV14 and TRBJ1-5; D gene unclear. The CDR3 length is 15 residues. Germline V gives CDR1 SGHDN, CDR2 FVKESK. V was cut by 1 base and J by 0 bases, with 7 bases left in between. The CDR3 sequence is CASSQGGSSNQPQHF. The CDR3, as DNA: TGTGCCAGCAGCCAAGGCGGGAGTAGCAATCAGCCCCAGCATTTT.

CDR3 sequence: CASHWVSSGNTEAFF. The CDR3, as DNA: TGTGCCAGCCACTGGGTCTCCTCAGGGAACACTGAAGCTTTCTTT. The rearrangement links TRBV27 to TRBJ1-1; D is unclear. The germline CDR1 and CDR2 sequences are MNHEY and SMNVEV (reference sequence). V lost 8 bases and J 1 base, leaving 17 bases between the germline ends. This CDR3 comprises 15 residues.

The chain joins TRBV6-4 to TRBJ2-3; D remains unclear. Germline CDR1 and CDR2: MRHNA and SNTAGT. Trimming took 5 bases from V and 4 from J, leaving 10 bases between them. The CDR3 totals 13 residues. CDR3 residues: CASSMEVADTQYF. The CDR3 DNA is TGTGCCAGCAGTATGGAAGTTGCAGATACGCAGTATTTT.

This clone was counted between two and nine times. CDR3 amino acids: CAWTPTVNTEAFF. CDR3 DNA sequence: TGTGCCTGGACCCCGACAGTGAACACTGAAGCTTTCTTT. The chain has TRBV30 and TRBJ1-1; D may be TRBD1 (5 bases). V lost 4 bases, J lost 0 bases, and 9 bases lay in between. Per the germline V gene, CDR1 is GTSNPN and CDR2 is SVGIG (reference sequence). CDR3 length equals 13 residues.

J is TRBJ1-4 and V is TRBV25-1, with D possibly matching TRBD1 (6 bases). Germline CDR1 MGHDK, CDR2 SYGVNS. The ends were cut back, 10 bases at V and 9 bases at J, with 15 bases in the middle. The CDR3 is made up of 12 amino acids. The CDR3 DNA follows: TGTGCCACCCAGGGGCCCGGGCAAAAACTGTTTTTT. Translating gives CATQGPGQKLFF.

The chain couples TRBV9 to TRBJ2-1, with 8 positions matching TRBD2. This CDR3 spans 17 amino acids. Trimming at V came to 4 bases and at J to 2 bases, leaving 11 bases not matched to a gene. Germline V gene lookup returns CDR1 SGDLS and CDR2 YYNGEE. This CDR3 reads CASSQPGGGGPYNEQFF. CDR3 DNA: TGTGCCAGCAGCCAACCCGGGGGCGGGGGGCCCTACAATGAGCAGTTCTTC.

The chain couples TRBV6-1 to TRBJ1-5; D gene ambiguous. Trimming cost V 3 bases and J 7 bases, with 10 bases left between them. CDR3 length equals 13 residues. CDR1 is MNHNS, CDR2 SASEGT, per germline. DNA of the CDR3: TGTGCCAGCAGTGACCAGGTTGGACAGCCCCAGCATTTT. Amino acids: CASSDQVGQPQHF.

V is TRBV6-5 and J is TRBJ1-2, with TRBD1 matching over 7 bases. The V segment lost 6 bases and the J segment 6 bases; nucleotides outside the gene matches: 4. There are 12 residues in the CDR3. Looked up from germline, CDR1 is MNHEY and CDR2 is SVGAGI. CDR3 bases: TGTGCCAGCAGCCAAGGGGGCGATGGCTACACCTTC. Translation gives CASSQGGDGYTF.

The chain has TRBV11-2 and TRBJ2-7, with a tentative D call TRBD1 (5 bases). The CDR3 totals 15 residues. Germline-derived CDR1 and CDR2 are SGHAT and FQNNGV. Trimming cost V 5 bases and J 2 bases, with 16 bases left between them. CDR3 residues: CASSTTAGLTYEQYF. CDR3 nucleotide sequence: TGTGCCAGCAGCACCACGGCAGGGCTAACCTACGAGCAGTACTTC.

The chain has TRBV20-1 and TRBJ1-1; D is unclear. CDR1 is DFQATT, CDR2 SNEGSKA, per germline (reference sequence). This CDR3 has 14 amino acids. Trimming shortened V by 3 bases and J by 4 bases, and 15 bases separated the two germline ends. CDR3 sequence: CSASGQAFGTEAFF. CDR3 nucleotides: TGCAGTGCTAGTGGGCAGGCCTTCGGCACTGAAGCTTTCTTT.